This T cell receptor beta chain was sequenced in a study of shared clonotypes between healthy human individuals. The CDR3 has 14 amino acids. V lost 6 bases to trimming and J lost 5 bases, with 16 bases between them. Per germline, CDR1 MDHEN and CDR2 SYDVKM. At a deep level, the assay was run. Measured with immunoSEQ multiplex PCR; TCRdb has only the in-frame clones, and not every one. The sample has a few hundred thousand clones; 95% to 98% are singletons. This chain links TRBV28 with TRBJ2-5, with D uncertain. Sequencing was done on a sample of naive CD4+ T cells sorted from blood. The subset here: CD45RA+ positively selected. The clonotype originates from a woman in her 30s in good health. CDR3 bases: TGTGCCAGCAGCCGAAGGGCAGGTCGCGAGACCCAGTACTTC. Protein sequence: CASSRRAGRETQYF.